What follows are 16 T cell receptor beta chains derived from one specimen sequenced in a study of blood T cell repertoires in COVID-19 (dated by TCRdb to 2019 to 2021). Library preparation used the immunoSEQ multiplex PCR assay. TCRdb carries this immuneACCESS record with in-frame sequences only. Its versions omit some clonotypes, under half of them owing to an unresolved V gene in the studies checked, with the rest unexplained. This sample is represented by about 270,000 clones; roughly 84% of them were singletons. The ten largest account for roughly 3.1% of the sample. Input material: peripheral blood. The receptor set was obtained from a woman younger than 35 with acute or convalescent COVID-19.

This clone was counted a single time. The V gene is TRBV7-8, the J gene TRBJ1-5, with D possibly TRBD1 on 5 matching bases. The CDR3 covers 14 residues. V was clipped by 5 bases and J by 2 bases, with 10 bases between them. The germline CDR1 and CDR2 sequences are SGHVS and FQNEAQ. CDR3 sequence reads: CASSGSGGNQPQHF. The CDR3 coding sequence is TGTGCCAGCAGCGGCTCGGGGGGCAATCAGCCCCAGCATTTT.

This clone was seen a single time. The V call is TRBV28, the J call TRBJ1-3; D unresolved. The germline gives CDR1 MDHEN, CDR2 SYDVKM. The CDR3 is 14 amino acids. V lost 3 bases and J lost 0, with 6 bases in between. For the CDR3, the DNA is TGTGCCAGCAGTTTCGGAGACTCTGGAAACACCATATATTTT. It encodes CASSFGDSGNTIYF.

V gene TRBV13 combines with J gene TRBJ2-1; TRBD2 might be the D (6 bases). This CDR3 is 13 amino acids long. Deletions cut 5 bases from V and 9 bases from J, with 14 bases between. Germline CDR1 is PRHDT and CDR2 is FYEKMQ (reference sequence). The CDR3 sequence: CASSPIGGVEQFF. The CDR3 nucleotides read TGTGCCAGCAGCCCCATTGGCGGGGTTGAGCAGTTCTTC.

The chain combines TRBV28 with TRBJ1-3; 7 bases agree with TRBD1. The CDR3 loop spans 17 amino acids. Germline values: CDR1 MDHEN, CDR2 SYDVKM. Trimming at V came to 5 bases and at J to 4 bases, leaving 14 bases not matched to a gene. DNA for the CDR3: TGTGCCAGCAGTCAACTCCAGACAGGGCGCTTCGGAAACACCATATATTTT. Translating gives CASSQLQTGRFGNTIYF.

The rearrangement joins TRBV5-4 to TRBJ2-7; D may be TRBD2 (6 bases). The CDR3 has 15 residues. Deletions cut 0 bases from V and 3 bases from J, with 13 bases between. Germline loops: CDR1 SGHNT, CDR2 YYREEE (reference sequence). CDR3 in amino acids: CASSLGAGNDYEQYF. CDR3 nucleotides: TGTGCCAGCAGCTTGGGGGCGGGAAACGACTACGAGCAGTACTTC.

The chain employs TRBV5-4 and TRBJ1-2, with 7 bases identical to TRBD1. CDR3 length: 14 residues. From germline, CDR1 is SGHNT and CDR2 YYREEE (reference sequence). V shed 2 bases, J shed 0 bases, and the junction held 1 base outside the gene matches. As DNA, the CDR3 is TGTGCCAGCAGCTTTGACAGGGCTAACTATGGCTACACCTTC. Amino acid sequence: CASSFDRANYGYTF.

The chain is built from TRBV19 and TRBJ1-2, with a possible D match to TRBD1 (5 bases). CDR1 is LNHDA, CDR2 SQIVND, per germline (reference sequence). V was clipped by 11 bases and J by 2 bases, with 12 bases between them. The CDR3 extends over 12 amino acids. The CDR3 DNA reads as TGTGCCTGCAGGGAGGGCAACTATGGCTACACCTTC. Translation gives CACREGNYGYTF.

About this clone itself: At the DNA level, this CDR3 is encoded by other sequences in the same sample as well. This chain joins TRBV3-1 (or the pseudogene TRBV3-2) and TRBJ1-5; no reliable D call. The V end was cut by 0 bases, the J end by 7 bases, with 7 bases between. Germline CDR1 is LGHDT and CDR2 is YNNKEL (reference sequence). The CDR3 is 13 residues long. In DNA form, the CDR3 reads TGTGCCAGCAGCCAAGAGGGAGGGCAGCCCCAGCATTTT. Its protein product is CASSQEGGQPQHF.

This chain uses TRBV7-2 with TRBJ1-1; D is unresolved. Germline V gene lookup returns CDR1 SGHTA and CDR2 FQGNSA. Trimming removed 4 bases from V and 11 bases from J, with 17 bases in between. The length of the CDR3 is 13 residues. DNA of the CDR3: TGTGCCAGCAGCTCCTTACTCAAGACGGAGGCTTTCTTT. Its protein product is CASSSLLKTEAFF.

The rearrangement links TRBV11-2 to TRBJ1-2; no clear D. The CDR3 is 14 amino acids. Trimming cost V 0 bases and J 4 bases, with 9 bases left between them. Looked up from germline, CDR1 is SGHAT and CDR2 is FQNNGV. CDR3 sequence reads: CASSLDWNSYGYTF. The DNA of the CDR3 is TGTGCCAGCAGCTTAGATTGGAACAGCTATGGCTACACCTTC.

This chain connects TRBV28 to TRBJ1-4; D is ambiguous. This CDR3 is built from 14 residues. The V gene lost 2 bases and the J gene lost 8 bases, with 12 bases spanning the gap. Germline CDR1 is MDHEN and CDR2 is SYDVKM. CDR3 in amino acids: CASSLVTEREKLFF. The DNA for the CDR3 is TGTGCCAGCAGTTTAGTCACAGAACGGGAAAAACTGTTTTTT.

The rearrangement links TRBV19 to TRBJ1-5; TRBD1 agrees at 8 bases. The germline V gene has CDR1 LNHDA and CDR2 SQIVND (reference sequence). CDR3 size: 17 residues. The V segment lost 5 bases and the J segment 3 bases; nucleotides outside the gene matches: 12. CDR3 amino acids: CASSAGTGRPNNQPQHF. The DNA for the CDR3 is TGTGCCAGTAGTGCAGGGACAGGCAGGCCAAACAATCAGCCCCAGCATTTT.

V usage is TRBV19 and J usage is TRBJ1-5; D gene ambiguous. The germline CDR1 and CDR2 sequences are LNHDA and SQIVND (reference sequence). The CDR3 is 15 residues long. Trimming pared 5 bases from V and 7 bases from J, leaving 18 bases between. As DNA, the CDR3 is TGTGCCAGTAGTCGCCGCGGGGATAGGGCCCAGCCCCAGCATTTT. Protein sequence: CASSRRGDRAQPQHF.

CDR3 amino acids: CASSVETGVGETQYF. For the CDR3, the DNA is TGTGCCAGCAGCGTAGAGACGGGAGTAGGGGAGACCCAGTACTTC. The chain combines TRBV9 with TRBJ2-5; tentative D call: TRBD2 (6 bases). V dropped 0 bases and J dropped 5 bases, with 14 bases sitting between them. CDR1 is SGDLS, CDR2 YYNGEE, per germline. The CDR3 contains 15 residues.

For the CDR3, the DNA is TGTGCCAGCAGCTTGGTAGCGGGAGGGAGGGACAATGAGCAGTTCTTC. It encodes CASSLVAGGRDNEQFF. The genes are TRBV7-8 and TRBJ2-1; 11 positions agree with TRBD2. Trimming at V came to 3 bases and at J to 5 bases, leaving 6 bases not matched to a gene. Germline V CDR1 and CDR2: SGHVS, FQNEAQ. The CDR3 extends over 16 amino acids.

The J gene is TRBJ2-2, the V gene TRBV5-1; 10 nucleotides match TRBD2. This CDR3 is built from 15 residues. The junction had 4 bases not matched to a gene; V was cut back by 4 bases and J by 4 bases. Germline CDR1 reads SGHRS; CDR2 reads YFSETQ. The CDR3 DNA sequence: TGCGCCAGCAGCCCTGTAGCGGGGGGCACCGGGGAGCTGTTTTTT. Amino acids: CASSPVAGGTGELFF.